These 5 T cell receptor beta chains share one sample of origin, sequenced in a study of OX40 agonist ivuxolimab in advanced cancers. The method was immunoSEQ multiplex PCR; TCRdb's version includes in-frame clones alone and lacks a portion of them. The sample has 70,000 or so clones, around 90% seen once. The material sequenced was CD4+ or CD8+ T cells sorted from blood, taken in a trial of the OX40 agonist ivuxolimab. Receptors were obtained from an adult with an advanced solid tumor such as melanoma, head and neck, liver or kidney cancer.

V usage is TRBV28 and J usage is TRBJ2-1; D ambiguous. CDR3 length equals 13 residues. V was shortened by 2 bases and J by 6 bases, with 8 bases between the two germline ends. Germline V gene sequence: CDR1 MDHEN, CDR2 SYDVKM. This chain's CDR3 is CASSLHNPNEQFF. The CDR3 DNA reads TGTGCCAGCAGTTTACACAACCCCAATGAGCAGTTCTTC.

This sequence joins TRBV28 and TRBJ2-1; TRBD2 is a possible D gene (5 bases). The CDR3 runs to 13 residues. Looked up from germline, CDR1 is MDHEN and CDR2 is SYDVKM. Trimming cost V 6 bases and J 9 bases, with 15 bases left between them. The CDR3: CASRVQRGTEQFF. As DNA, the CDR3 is TGTGCCAGCAGAGTGCAACGGGGAACTGAGCAGTTCTTC.

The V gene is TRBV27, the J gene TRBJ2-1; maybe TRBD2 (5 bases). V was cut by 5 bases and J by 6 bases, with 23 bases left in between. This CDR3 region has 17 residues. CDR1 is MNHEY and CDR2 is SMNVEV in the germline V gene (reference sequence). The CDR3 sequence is CASSQRGGPTLANEQFF. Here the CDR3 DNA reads TGTGCCAGCAGTCAAAGAGGCGGGCCTACCCTTGCCAATGAGCAGTTCTTC.

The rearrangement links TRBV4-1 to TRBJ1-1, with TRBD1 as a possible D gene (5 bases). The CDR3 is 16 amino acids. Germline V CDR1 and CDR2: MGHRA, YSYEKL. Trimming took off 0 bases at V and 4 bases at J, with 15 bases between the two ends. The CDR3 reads CASSQDFLRGVTEAFF. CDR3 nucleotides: TGCGCCAGCAGCCAAGACTTTTTGAGGGGCGTCACTGAAGCTTTCTTT.

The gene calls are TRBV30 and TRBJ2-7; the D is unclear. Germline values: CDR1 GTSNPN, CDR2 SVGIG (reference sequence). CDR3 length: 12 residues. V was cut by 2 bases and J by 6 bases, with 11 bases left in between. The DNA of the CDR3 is TGTGCCTGGAGTAGGGAAGCTCGCGAGCAGTACTTC. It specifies CAWSREAREQYF.